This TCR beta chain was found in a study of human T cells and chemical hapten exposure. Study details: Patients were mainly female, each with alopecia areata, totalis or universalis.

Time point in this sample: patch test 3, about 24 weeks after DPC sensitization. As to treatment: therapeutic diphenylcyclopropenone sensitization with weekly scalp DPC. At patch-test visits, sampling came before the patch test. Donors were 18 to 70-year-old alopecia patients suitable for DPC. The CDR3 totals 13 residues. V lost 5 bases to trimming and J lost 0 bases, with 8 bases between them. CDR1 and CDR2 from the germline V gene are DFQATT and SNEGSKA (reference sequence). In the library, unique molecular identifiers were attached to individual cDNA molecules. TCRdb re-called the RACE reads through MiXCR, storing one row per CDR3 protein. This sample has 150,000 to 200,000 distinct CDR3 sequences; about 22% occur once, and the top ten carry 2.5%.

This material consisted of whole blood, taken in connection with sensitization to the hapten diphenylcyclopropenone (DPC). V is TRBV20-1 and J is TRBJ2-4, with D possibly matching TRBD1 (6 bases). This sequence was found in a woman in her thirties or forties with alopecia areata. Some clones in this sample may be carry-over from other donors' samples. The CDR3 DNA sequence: TGCAGTGCTGGGACACCAGCCAAAAACATTCAGTACTTC. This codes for CSAGTPAKNIQYF.